This T cell receptor beta chain was retrieved from a study of Ad26.COV2.S vaccination and SARS-CoV-2 variants. Study-wide context: The trial was COV1001 and the donor's arm was Ad26.COV2.S. Study-wide results and limits: It was reported that spike-specific CD8+ and CD4+ T cell responses were substantially broad after vaccination.

A note on this clone: Its cognate antigen is unknown.

The germline V gene encodes CDR1 ENHRY and CDR2 SYGVKD. This CDR3 comprises 12 residues. Between the trimmed V and J ends, which lost 5 bases and 3 bases, there was a span of 6 bases. Noted treatment: around 19 received Ad26.COV2.S at low or high dose, single or two shots; roughly five received placebo; per-sample allocation not given. Sampling was performed 63 days after the first vaccine or placebo injection. Wuhan-strain SARS-CoV-2 spike was expressed by the Ad26 vector that made up the vaccine. Using immunoSEQ multiplex PCR, the repertoire was profiled, and TCRdb retains in-frame clones only, with some absent. The sample holds some 350,000 clones, 85% to 90% seen once.

The material was peripheral blood, obtained in a trial of Ad26.COV2.S vaccine versus placebo. The V and J genes are TRBV10-3 and TRBJ2-3; D is uncertain. This receptor was obtained from a person between 18 and 59 years old who received the Ad26.COV2.S COVID-19 vaccine or a placebo. The CDR3 loop is CAISNLTDTQYF. For the CDR3, the DNA is TGTGCCATCAGTAACCTTACAGATACGCAGTATTTT.